This T cell receptor beta chain was profiled in a study of cytomegalovirus exposure and HLA in healthy donors. Study-wide context: As an earlier analysis found, some 180 million T cells yielded about 120 million unique TCR beta sequences. Study-wide points: With later analysis, a missense DCLRE1C variant became linked to TCR beta V- and J-gene trimming.

CDR3 length equals 15 residues. Germline CDR1 MNHNS, CDR2 SASEGT. Trimming took 6 bases from V and 3 from J, leaving 17 bases between them. In the PCR, 60 Vbeta and 13 Jbeta primers were used. Generated by immunoSEQ multiplex PCR, the TCRdb table keeps only in-frame clones and is missing some. The sample gives approximately 110,000 clones, around two thirds of which show up once; over 4% is in the top ten. Comment on this clone: Its target is unknown.

What was sequenced was PBMCs. The receptor's source is a man between 60 and 75 years old in good health and CMV-seropositive. V is TRBV6-1 and J is TRBJ1-2, with D possibly matching TRBD1 (6 bases). The chain's CDR3 is CASRPLGQNYYGYTF. The CDR3 region has the DNA TGTGCCAGCAGACCGCTAGGACAGAACTACTATGGCTACACCTTC.